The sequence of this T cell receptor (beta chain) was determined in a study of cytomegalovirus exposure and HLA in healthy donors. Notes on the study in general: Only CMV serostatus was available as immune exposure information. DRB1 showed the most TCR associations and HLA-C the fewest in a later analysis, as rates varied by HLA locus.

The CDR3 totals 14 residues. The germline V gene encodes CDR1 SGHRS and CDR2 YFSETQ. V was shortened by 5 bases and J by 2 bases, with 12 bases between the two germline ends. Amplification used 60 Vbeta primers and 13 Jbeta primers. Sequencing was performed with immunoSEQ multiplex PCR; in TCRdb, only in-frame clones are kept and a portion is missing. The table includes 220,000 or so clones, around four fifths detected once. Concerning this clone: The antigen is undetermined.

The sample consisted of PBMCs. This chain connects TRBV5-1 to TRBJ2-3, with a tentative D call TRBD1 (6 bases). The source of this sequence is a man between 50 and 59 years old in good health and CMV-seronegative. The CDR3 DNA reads TGCGCCAGCAGGTTGTGGACAGTCACAGATACGCAGTATTTT. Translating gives CASRLWTVTDTQYF. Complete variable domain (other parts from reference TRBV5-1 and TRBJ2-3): KAGVTQTPRYLIKTRGQQVTLSCSPISGHRSVSWYQQTPGQGLQFLFEYFSETQRNKGNFPGRFSGRQFSNSRSEMNVSTLELGDSALYLCASRLWTVTDTQYFGPGTRLTVL.